The 5 T cell receptor beta chains below all came from one sample that was sequenced in a study of T cells after yellow fever vaccination. One entry per CDR3 protein, called by TCRdb with MiXCR from the 5' RACE reads. There are under 700,000 distinct CDR3 sequences in the sample; around 17% occur only once, and roughly a sixth lies in the top ten. Sequenced here: PBMCs, sampled about 5 days after the first yellow fever vaccination. Source of these receptors: a man aged 18 to 29 who received the YFV17D yellow fever vaccine.

The rearrangement uses TRBV28 and TRBJ2-2; D assignment may be TRBD1 or TRBD2 (6 bases each). Germline-derived CDR1 and CDR2 are MDHEN and SYDVKM. This CDR3 has 15 amino acids. Trimming left V 3 bases short and J 7 bases short, with 15 bases between. The CDR3 loop reads CASSLTDRGLGELFF. Written as DNA, the CDR3 is TGTGCCAGCAGTTTGACTGACCGGGGGCTCGGGGAGCTGTTTTTT.

This rearrangement joins TRBV11-2 to TRBJ1-2; the D is unclear. The CDR3 loop spans 13 amino acids. The germline V and J ends were trimmed by 5 bases and 8 bases, with 15 bases remaining between them. CDR1 SGHAT and CDR2 FQNNGV come from the germline V gene. The CDR3 region is CASSLGPYVGYTF. In nucleotides, the CDR3 is TGTGCCAGCAGCCTGGGCCCCTACGTAGGCTACACCTTC.

The chain couples TRBV20-1 to TRBJ2-1, with D perhaps assigned TRBD1 or TRBD2 (6 bases each). Trimming removed 1 base at V and 3 bases at J, with 16 bases between. The germline V gene encodes CDR1 DFQATT and CDR2 SNEGSKA (reference sequence). The CDR3 is 16 residues long. This CDR3 is CSARVLGGTDYNEQFF. CDR3 nucleotide sequence: TGCAGTGCTAGAGTATTAGGGGGGACCGACTACAATGAGCAGTTCTTC.

On this clonotype: One junction end disagrees with the germline gene, perhaps due to a read error. This chain connects TRBV27 to TRBJ1-2; D is unclear. Per germline, CDR1 MNHEY and CDR2 SMNVEV (reference sequence). This CDR3 comprises 10 residues. CDR3 coding DNA: TGTGCCAGCAGTTTCGGTGGCTACTCCTTC. Translating it yields CASSFGGYSF.

V is TRBV12-3 or TRBV12-4 and J is TRBJ2-1; 11 bases match TRBD2. The CDR3 loop spans 17 amino acids. V lost 6 bases and J lost 7; bases outside the gene matches: 14. CDR3 protein: CASSLGSSGGAENEQFF. In nucleotides, the CDR3 is TGTGCCAGCAGCCTCGGGAGTAGCGGGGGGGCCGAAAATGAGCAGTTCTTC.